The rows below give T cell receptor beta chains drawn from one sample of a study of blood T cell repertoires in COVID-19. Sequencing used immunoSEQ multiplex PCR; TCRdb keeps in-frame clones, though not all of them. The sample has around 450,000 clones; 75% to 90% are singletons. Sequenced: PBMCs or T cells enriched from blood (not recorded which). The receptor set was obtained from a woman aged 18-29 years who had recovered from COVID-19. Each CDR3 is given without its conserved first and last residue. D genes are given only for firm matches.

>TRBV2|TRBJ1-2|TRBD1
ASSKGQVTWGYT
>TRBV28|TRBJ1-1|-
ASYNSVAEAF
>TRBV4-1|TRBJ1-1|-
ASKLSQGNTEAF
>TRBV5-4|TRBJ2-7|TRBD2
ASSFSGPSPYEQY
>TRBV7-9|TRBJ1-5|-
ASSLSNQPQH
>TRBV5-1|TRBJ1-1|-
ASSLAELHTEAF
>TRBV6-5|TRBJ1-2|TRBD1
ASSRDRGLGYT
>TRBV28|TRBJ2-3|TRBD2
ASSLWASGGSGSQY
>TRBV7-2|TRBJ2-7|TRBD2
ASSLLAGGDEQY
>TRBV7-2|TRBJ2-1|TRBD2
ASSLNPAGDNEQF
>TRBV27|TRBJ2-7|-
ASSWYSSYEQY
>TRBV29-1|TRBJ2-7|-
SAIRDNSYEQY
>TRBV18|TRBJ2-7|-
ASSKRALSYEQY
>TRBV13|TRBJ2-7|-
ASSPYFRDEQY
>TRBV30|TRBJ2-7|TRBD1
AWDGQEYYEQY
>TRBV5-1|TRBJ2-3|TRBD2
ASTLAVSTDTQY
>TRBV5-1|TRBJ1-2|TRBD1
ASSLKTGDLLEAINYGYT
>TRBV3-1/TRBV3-2|TRBJ1-1|TRBD1
ASSPWAGGTEAF
>TRBV5-1|TRBJ2-7|-
ASSLSFPRDSFYEQY
>TRBV6-1|TRBJ2-2|TRBD2
ASSGRTSGGGSTGELF